These T cell receptor beta chains were read from a single sample in a study of T cell repertoires in cytomegalovirus infection. Their cognate antigens are unknown. TCRdb processed the reads anew with MiXCR; each CDR3 protein has one entry. The table has some 560,000 distinct CDR3 sequences, about 40% seen once. Material: cultured PBMCs, obtained from culture after CMV antigen stimulation. These TCRs come from a human donor in good health (CMV status not recorded). Some clones in this sample may be carry-over from other donors' samples. Both conserved end residues are part of each CDR3. A D gene is named only where the DNA matches it firmly. The size of a clone is reported for some rows only, either as once, few or many, or as a class for expanded clones.

V gene	J gene	D gene	clone size	CDR3 length	CDR3 DNA	CDR3 protein
TRBV5-4	TRBJ2-1	.	.	16	TGTGCCAGCAGCTTGGTTAGCGTGGTATTATCCAATGAGCAGTTCTTC	CASSLVSVVLSNEQFF
TRBV6-2/TRBV6-3	TRBJ2-1	.	.	13	TGTGCCAGCGGAAGACAGACCGGGGATGAGCAGTTCTTC	CASGRQTGDEQFF
TRBV7-2	TRBJ1-1	.	.	16	TGTGCCAGCAGCTTACAGTCCCCCAGAGTGAACACTGAAGCTTTCTTT	CASSLQSPRVNTEAFF
TRBV5-4	TRBJ2-1	TRBD2	.	14	TGTGCCAGCAGCCCTGGACTAGCAGGGTATGAGCAGTTCTTC	CASSPGLAGYEQFF
TRBV7-8	TRBJ2-1	TRBD2	few	15	TGTGCCAGCAGCTTAGTAGCGGGAGGGCCTGTTTTGCAGTTCTTC	CASSLVAGGPVLQFF
TRBV7-8	TRBJ2-2	.	many	17	TGTGCCAGCAGCTTAGCGAACGCAGGGTCCAACACCGGGGAGCTGTTTTTT	CASSLANAGSNTGELFF
TRBV10-3	TRBJ2-5	.	few	12	TGTGCCATCAGTGAGGGGGCTGAGACCCAGTACTTC	CAISEGAETQYF
TRBV12-3/TRBV12-4	TRBJ1-4	TRBD1	few	16	TGTGCCAGCAGCAACAGGGGGAAGGCAACTAATGAAAAACTGTTTTTT	CASSNRGKATNEKLFF
TRBV4-1	TRBJ2-1	TRBD1	.	15	TGCGCCAGCAGCCAAGGGTCCAGGGGGCGTAATGAGCAGTTCTTC	CASSQGSRGRNEQFF
TRBV7-2	TRBJ2-5	TRBD1	.	13	TGTGCCAGCTGTTCGACAGGGGCGGAGACCCAGTACTTC	CASCSTGAETQYF
TRBV6-5	TRBJ1-2	.	.	14	TGTGCCAGCGGGAGAGGGGTCAGGGACTATGGCTACACCTTC	CASGRGVRDYGYTF
TRBV12-3/TRBV12-4	TRBJ1-1	.	.	13	TGTGCCAGCAGTTTTGTGGATAATACTGAAGCTTTCTTT	CASSFVDNTEAFF
TRBV7-2	TRBJ2-4	.	few	12	TGTGCCAGCAGCCGAACATTAAACATTCAGTACTTC	CASSRTLNIQYF
TRBV12-3/TRBV12-4	TRBJ2-3	.	.	14	TGTGCCAGCGACAGGCTAGCCTTCACAGATACGCAGTATTTT	CASDRLAFTDTQYF
TRBV27	TRBJ2-7	.	.	13	TGTGCCAGCAGTTATCTGACAGGCTACGAGCAGTACTTC	CASSYLTGYEQYF
TRBV28	TRBJ2-3	.	once	15	TGTGCCAGCAGTAGACGGGAAACGGGTGCAGATACGCAGTATTTT	CASSRRETGADTQYF
TRBV12-3/TRBV12-4	TRBJ2-7	TRBD1	.	13	TGTGCCAGCAGTTGGGACAGGGAGGACGAGCAGTACTTC	CASSWDREDEQYF
TRBV11-2	TRBJ2-6	.	many	17	TGTGCCAGCAGCTTCCGAGGGCAGATCGCTGGGGCCAACGTCCTGACTTTC	CASSFRGQIAGANVLTF
TRBV20-1	TRBJ2-7	TRBD2	.	14	TGCAGTGCCTTCAGGACTAGCGGCTCCTACGAGCAGTACTTC	CSAFRTSGSYEQYF
TRBV2	TRBJ2-3	.	.	16	TGTGCCAGCAGTGAACGTGGCGGAGAAGCAGTAGATACGCAGTATTTT	CASSERGGEAVDTQYF
TRBV6-1	TRBJ1-4	.	.	14	TGTGCCAGCAGTGAGTGGCAGGGCTTGGAAAAACTGTTTTTT	CASSEWQGLEKLFF
TRBV7-2	TRBJ2-7	.	many	11	TGTGCCAGCAGCAAAGCCTACGAGCAGTACTTC	CASSKAYEQYF
TRBV27	TRBJ2-5	.	.	13	TGTGCCAGCATCGCACGAAACGTAGAGACCCAGTACTTC	CASIARNVETQYF
TRBV5-1	TRBJ2-7	TRBD1	.	13	TGCGCCAGCAGCATTGACAGGGGTTACGAGCAGTACTTC	CASSIDRGYEQYF
TRBV6-5	TRBJ1-2	.	.	13	TGTGCCAGCAGTTACGGAAATAACTATGGCTACACCTTC	CASSYGNNYGYTF
TRBV6-1	TRBJ2-7	.	.	14	TGTGCCAGCAGTCCGGGCCGCCTAACGACCGAGCAGTACTTC	CASSPGRLTTEQYF
TRBV5-1	TRBJ2-3	.	.	15	TGCGCCAGCAGCCAGAGGACAGATAGCACAGATACGCAGTATTTT	CASSQRTDSTDTQYF
TRBV10-3	TRBJ2-1	.	.	12	TGTGCCATCCGAGGGGCGACCAATGAGCAGTTCTTC	CAIRGATNEQFF
TRBV12-3/TRBV12-4	TRBJ1-5	.	few	13	TGTGCCAGCAAACAGGGCTCCGATCTGCCCCAGCATTTT	CASKQGSDLPQHF
TRBV6-2/TRBV6-3	TRBJ2-6	.	few	17	TGTGCCAGCAGTTATAGAGGGCCGGGGCCTGGGGCCAACGTCCTGACTTTC	CASSYRGPGPGANVLTF
TRBV7-2	TRBJ2-3	.	few	15	TGTGCCAGCAGCTTTAAATTTGAGTCCCCAGGTGCGCAGTATTTT	CASSFKFESPGAQYF
TRBV27	TRBJ2-3	TRBD2	.	14	TGTGCCAGCAGTTTGAGCGGGAGGATAGATACGCAGTATTTT	CASSLSGRIDTQYF
TRBV19	TRBJ2-2	TRBD1	.	14	TGTGCCATACGACAGGGAAAGAACACCGGGGAGCTGTTTTTT	CAIRQGKNTGELFF
TRBV10-2	TRBJ2-2	TRBD2	.	16	TGCGCCAGCAGGTCTACTAGCGGGAGCGCCCCCGGGGAGCTGTTTTTT	CASRSTSGSAPGELFF
TRBV7-6	TRBJ2-7	.	.	19	TGTGCCAGCAGCTTAGGTTGGGCAGGGCGAAACACATCACCCTACGAGCAGTACTTC	CASSLGWAGRNTSPYEQYF
TRBV7-2	TRBJ2-7	.	few	14	TGTGCCAGCAGCTTCAGCTTTATCGCCTACGAGCAGTACTTC	CASSFSFIAYEQYF